One T cell receptor (beta chain) is described in this entry. In the original workflow: Reference gene primers were amplified, and this amplification served to estimate nucleated cell counts. Here immunoSEQ multiplex PCR was the method, and the copy in TCRdb shows in-frame clones only, minus some. That table supplies the V and J calls and clone size; D and trimming were determined from the DNA. The sample shows fewer than 250,000 clones, over 75% of them seen only once. These data belong to a study of blood T cell repertoires in COVID-19. V was pared by 6 bases and J by 8 bases, with 9 bases of the junction left unmatched. The germline V gene has CDR1 MGHDK and CDR2 SYGVNS. CDR3 length: 15 residues.

Sequences were obtained from PBMCs or T cells enriched from blood (not recorded which). The receptor was isolated from a woman aged 40 to 55 with acute COVID-19. The J gene is TRBJ2-4, the V gene TRBV25-1; 11 bases are a match to TRBD2. In DNA, the CDR3 is TGTGCCAGCAGAGGAATAGCGGGGGGGCTATACATTCAGTACTTC. Translation: CASRGIAGGLYIQYF.